Listed here are 5 T cell receptor beta chains from one sample, sequenced in a study of cytomegalovirus exposure and HLA in healthy donors. Profiled with immunoSEQ multiplex PCR; TCRdb holds only in-frame clones, not every one. Altogether 110,000 to 150,000 clones are present, roughly 86% being singletons, with the ten largest covering almost 1.5%. The specimen was PBMCs. These TCRs come from a woman aged 25 to 39 in good health and CMV-seronegative.

The chain has TRBV5-5 and TRBJ2-7; 11 positions match TRBD1. From germline, CDR1 is SGHKS and CDR2 YYEKEE (reference sequence). V lost 2 bases, J lost 3 bases, and 10 bases stayed unmatched. The CDR3 loop spans 17 amino acids. The CDR3 DNA follows: TGTGCCAGCAGCTTCCAAACCCCGGGACAGGGGGGCTACGAGCAGTACTTC. It codes for CASSFQTPGQGGYEQYF.

This sequence joins TRBV5-1 and TRBJ2-3; 7 bases align to TRBD1. Germline CDR1 is SGHRS and CDR2 is YFSETQ. Losses at the gene ends were 5 bases for V and 5 bases for J; bases not matched to a gene: 8. This CDR3 is built from 14 residues. The CDR3: CASRVGRGLDTQYF. CDR3 in DNA: TGCGCCAGCAGAGTGGGAAGGGGGCTAGATACGCAGTATTTT.

Here the CDR3 reads CASSESGTGIHQPQHF. In DNA form, the CDR3 reads TGTGCCAGCAGTGAATCGGGGACAGGGATACATCAGCCCCAGCATTTT. The chain uses TRBV2 and TRBJ1-5; 9 bases agree with TRBD1. V was clipped by 2 bases and J by 5 bases; unmatched bases: 7. Germline V CDR1 and CDR2: SNHLY, FYNNEI. CDR3 length equals 16 residues.

The gene calls are TRBV2 and TRBJ1-5; TRBD1 is a possible D gene (5 bases). Germline loops: CDR1 SNHLY, CDR2 FYNNEI. The CDR3 totals 13 residues. The germline V and J ends were trimmed by 8 bases and 3 bases, with 11 bases remaining between them. This CDR3 reads CASQGFYNQPQHF. CDR3 nucleotides: TGTGCCAGCCAGGGTTTTTACAATCAGCCCCAGCATTTT.

The chain is built from TRBV5-1 and TRBJ2-1; D possibly corresponds to TRBD2 (6 bases). The CDR3 consists of 16 residues. Germline loops: CDR1 SGHRS, CDR2 YFSETQ. V lost 1 base to trimming and J lost 4 bases, with 15 bases between them. This CDR3 is CASSLRAGLQYNEQFF. In DNA, the CDR3 is TGCGCCAGCAGCTTGCGTGCGGGGCTTCAATACAATGAGCAGTTCTTC.